This is a list of T cell receptor beta chains from one sample in a study of cytomegalovirus exposure and HLA in healthy donors. The data were produced by immunoSEQ multiplex PCR, yet TCRdb's version contains in-frame clones alone and is incomplete. The sample contains 150,000 to 200,000 clones, 75% to 90% of which appear only once. The sample consisted of PBMCs. These receptors were collected from a man between 18 and 29 years old in good health and CMV-seropositive. The CDR3 runs from the conserved cysteine through the conserved F or W. A D gene is named only where the DNA matches it firmly. Where a row states a size, it is once, few, many or the class of an expanded clone; other rows omit it.

J gene	D gene	CDR3 length	clone size	V gene	CDR3 protein	CDR3 DNA
TRBJ1-2	TRBD1	16	once	TRBV9	CASSVVARGSPYGYTF	TGCGCCAGCAGCGTAGTGGCCAGGGGGAGCCCTTATGGCTACACCTTC
TRBJ2-4	TRBD1	14	.	TRBV5-4	CASSPGTGDRIQYF	TGTGCCAGCAGCCCGGGGACAGGGGACCGCATTCAGTACTTC
TRBJ2-7	TRBD1	15	.	TRBV7-9	CASSLDGQASYEQYF	TGTGCCAGCAGCTTAGATGGACAGGCCTCCTACGAGCAGTACTTC
TRBJ1-3	.	17	.	TRBV9	CASSVGTATPSGNTIYF	TGTGCCAGCAGCGTAGGGACAGCCACCCCCTCTGGAAACACCATATATTTT
TRBJ2-3	.	15	.	TRBV4-3	CASSQTGTFTDTQYF	TGCGCCAGCAGCCAGACCGGGACTTTCACAGATACGCAGTATTTT
TRBJ2-2	TRBD2	16	.	TRBV5-8	CASSPWRGANTGELFF	TGTGCCAGCAGCCCTTGGCGGGGGGCCAACACCGGGGAGCTGTTTTTT
TRBJ2-3	TRBD2	16	.	TRBV5-4	CASSWGMGGVTDTQYF	TGTGCCAGCAGCTGGGGAATGGGGGGGGTAACAGATACGCAGTATTTT
TRBJ1-1	.	14	few	TRBV7-9	CASSSTDKNTEAFF	TGTGCCAGCAGCTCCACCGACAAGAACACTGAAGCTTTCTTT
TRBJ1-1	TRBD1	15	.	TRBV7-6	CASSAPTGVNTEAFF	TGTGCCAGCAGCGCCCCGACAGGGGTGAACACTGAAGCTTTCTTT
TRBJ2-2	.	14	.	TRBV7-6	CASSLGPVRGELFF	TGTGCCAGCAGCTTAGGTCCGGTTCGCGGGGAGCTGTTTTTT
TRBJ2-2	.	15	once	TRBV7-9	CASSLARSGTGELFF	TGTGCCAGCAGCTTAGCCCGGAGTGGGACCGGGGAGCTGTTTTTT
TRBJ1-1	.	15	.	TRBV9	CASSVDLGLNTEAFF	TGTGCCAGCAGCGTAGATTTGGGCCTGAACACTGAAGCTTTCTTT
TRBJ2-1	TRBD2	16	.	TRBV6-1	CASSDPGGLWDNEQFF	TGTGCCAGCAGTGACCCCGGGGGACTATGGGACAATGAGCAGTTCTTC
TRBJ2-7	TRBD1	15	.	TRBV5-1	CASSLGGTGTHEQYF	TGCGCCAGCAGCTTGGGGGGGACAGGGACCCACGAGCAGTACTTC
TRBJ2-7	.	16	.	TRBV11-2	CASSLEWSGDTYEQYF	TGTGCCAGCAGCTTAGAGTGGTCAGGGGATACCTACGAGCAGTACTTC
TRBJ2-1	.	11	.	TRBV7-6	CASRSAGEQFF	TGTGCCAGCCGGTCCGCCGGGGAGCAGTTCTTC
TRBJ1-4	TRBD1	16	.	TRBV5-1	CASSLGTGSRDEKLFF	TGCGCCAGCAGCTTGGGGACAGGGTCTCGGGATGAAAAACTGTTTTTT
TRBJ2-1	TRBD2	16	.	TRBV9	CASSSTVRGDYNEQFF	TGTGCCAGCAGCAGTACTGTGCGGGGGGACTACAATGAGCAGTTCTTC
TRBJ2-3	TRBD2	17	.	TRBV18	CASSPRASGESTDTQYF	TGTGCCAGCTCACCACGGGCTAGCGGGGAATCTACAGATACGCAGTATTTT
TRBJ1-2	.	14	.	TRBV30	CAWAFTGFGYGYTF	TGTGCCTGGGCGTTTACAGGTTTTGGCTATGGCTACACCTTC
TRBJ2-5	TRBD2	13	.	TRBV5-1	CASSRGERETQYF	TGCGCCAGCAGCCGGGGGGAGCGAGAGACCCAGTACTTC
TRBJ1-2	.	15	.	TRBV5-4	CASSEGLGGKDGYTF	TGTGCCAGCAGCGAGGGCCTCGGGGGGAAGGATGGCTACACCTTC
TRBJ1-5	.	16	.	TRBV6-1	CASSEGPRQGGQPQHF	TGTGCCAGCAGTGAAGGGCCCAGGCAGGGTGGACAGCCCCAGCATTTT
TRBJ1-2	.	12	.	TRBV7-9	CSSSPPQGGYTF	TGTTCCAGCAGCCCTCCACAGGGAGGCTACACCTTC
TRBJ2-3	.	17	.	TRBV9	CASSIGGQRTTTDTQYF	TGTGCCAGCAGCATCGGAGGCCAGCGAACCACCACAGATACGCAGTATTTT
TRBJ2-7	.	11	.	TRBV6-1	CASRKGVEQYF	TGTGCCAGCAGAAAAGGAGTCGAGCAGTACTTC
TRBJ1-3	.	14	.	TRBV6-5	CASSSTGSGNTIYF	TGTGCCAGCAGTTCGACAGGCTCTGGAAACACCATATATTTT
TRBJ1-1	.	15	.	TRBV9	CASSVVTGVNTEAFF	TGTGCCAGCAGCGTAGTAACGGGGGTGAACACTGAAGCTTTCTTT
TRBJ2-7	TRBD1	13	few	TRBV18	CASSRETGYEQYF	TGTGCCAGCTCGCGAGAGACAGGGTACGAGCAGTACTTC
TRBJ1-2	.	10	few	TRBV30	CAPTDFGYTF	TGTGCCCCTACGGACTTTGGCTACACCTTC
TRBJ1-1	.	15	.	TRBV7-9	CASSLALGGNTEAFF	TGTGCCAGCAGCTTAGCGCTGGGGGGGAACACTGAAGCTTTCTTT
TRBJ2-7	TRBD1	16	.	TRBV7-2	CASTSTGPLRPREQYF	TGTGCCAGCACCTCGACAGGGCCCCTCCGCCCTCGCGAGCAGTACTTC
TRBJ2-6	.	15	.	TRBV27	CASTWFSPGANVLTF	TGTGCCAGCACATGGTTTAGCCCTGGGGCCAACGTCCTGACTTTC
TRBJ2-7	TRBD2	16	once	TRBV7-8	CASSLESRLAGGEQYF	TGTGCCAGCAGCTTAGAAAGTAGACTAGCGGGGGGTGAGCAGTACTTC
TRBJ2-1	TRBD1	15	.	TRBV7-7	CASSLGQGAHGKQFF	TGTGCTAGCAGCCTGGGACAGGGGGCACATGGGAAGCAGTTCTTC
TRBJ2-7	TRBD1	15	.	TRBV4-1	CASSQVDRGLYEQYF	TGCGCCAGCAGCCAGGTTGACAGGGGGTTGTACGAGCAGTACTTC
TRBJ2-2	TRBD1	16	.	TRBV10-3	CAISEAGTGSNGELFF	TGTGCCATCAGTGAGGCCGGGACAGGGAGTAACGGGGAGCTGTTTTTT
TRBJ2-5	TRBD1	13	.	TRBV5-6	CASREGGEETQYF	TGTGCCAGCAGAGAAGGGGGCGAGGAGACCCAGTACTTC
TRBJ2-1	TRBD2	16	.	TRBV10-2	CASYTQLAGLYNEQFF	TGCGCCAGCTATACCCAACTAGCGGGGTTATACAATGAGCAGTTCTTC
TRBJ2-2	TRBD2	16	.	TRBV5-1	CASSLGLAGSTGELFF	TGCGCCAGCAGCTTAGGACTAGCGGGGAGCACCGGGGAGCTGTTTTTT
TRBJ2-2	.	14	.	TRBV10-3	CAISDRGSDGELFF	TGTGCCATCAGTGACAGGGGTAGTGACGGGGAGCTGTTTTTT
TRBJ2-1	TRBD2	17	.	TRBV2	CASSHPGLEAVKNEQFF	TGTGCCAGCAGTCATCCGGGACTAGAGGCCGTTAAGAATGAGCAGTTCTTC
TRBJ2-3	TRBD1	15	.	TRBV11-1	CASSLVRGPSDTQYF	TGTGCCAGCAGCTTAGTCAGGGGGCCGTCAGATACGCAGTATTTT
TRBJ1-2	.	12	few	TRBV7-9	CASSATGSEYTF	TGTGCCAGCAGCGCAACCGGCAGCGAGTACACCTTC
TRBJ1-6	.	13	.	TRBV19	CASSNSYNSPLHF	TGTGCCAGTAGTAACAGCTATAATTCACCCCTCCACTTT
TRBJ2-7	.	17	.	TRBV2	CASSESRAYSIGYEQYF	TGTGCCAGCAGTGAATCCAGGGCCTACAGTATCGGTTACGAGCAGTACTTC
TRBJ2-7	TRBD2	13	.	TRBV6-5	CASSPGGPGEQYF	TGTGCCAGCAGTCCGGGGGGGCCTGGCGAGCAGTACTTC
TRBJ1-1	.	14	.	TRBV18	CASSVRTDNTEAFF	TGTGCCAGCTCGGTGAGGACAGACAACACTGAAGCTTTCTTT
TRBJ2-3	TRBD2	14	.	TRBV4-1	CAASGGPNTDTQYF	TGCGCGGCTAGCGGGGGGCCTAACACAGATACGCAGTATTTT
TRBJ1-6	.	13	.	TRBV14	CASSQSYNSPLHF	TGTGCCAGCAGCCAGAGCTATAATTCACCCCTCCACTTT
TRBJ2-7	.	15	.	TRBV5-6	CASSLQPGTTYEQYF	TGTGCCAGCAGCTTGCAGCCCGGGACAACCTACGAGCAGTACTTC
TRBJ2-7	TRBD1	14	.	TRBV5-1	CASSETGPEKETYF	TGCGCCAGCAGCGAGACAGGGCCCGAGAAAGAAACGTACTTC
TRBJ2-2	.	14	.	TRBV19	CASSTQGVTGELFF	TGTGCCAGTAGTACCCAGGGTGTCACCGGGGAGCTGTTTTTT
TRBJ2-7	TRBD1	15	.	TRBV7-2	CASSLRWDSSYEQYF	TGTGCCAGCAGCTTACGGTGGGACAGCTCCTACGAGCAGTACTTC